The TCR beta chain described here comes from a study of T cell responses to AZD1222 COVID-19 vaccine. General study results and limits: Spike-specific TCR depth and breadth grew after two AZD1222 doses.

As regards this clone: Its target is not known.

The CDR3 is made up of 14 amino acids. V lost 4 bases, J lost 0 bases, and 9 bases lay in between. Germline V lookup: CDR1 MDHEN, CDR2 SYDVKM. Sequencing was performed with immunoSEQ multiplex PCR; in TCRdb, only in-frame clones are kept and a portion is missing. The sample contains roughly 120,000 clones, roughly nine tenths of which appear only once. V and J are TRBV28 and TRBJ1-2; D gene ambiguous. Sequenced material: peripheral blood, taken 28 days after the second AZD1222 dose. The TCR sequence derives from an adult who received the AZD1222 COVID-19 vaccine. The CDR3 is CASSSPTPNYGYTF. The CDR3, as DNA: TGTGCCAGCAGTTCCCCGACCCCTAACTATGGCTACACCTTC.